The following is a T cell receptor (beta chain) sequence with its context. Its matching antigen is unknown. Time point indicated: patch test 3, about 24 weeks after DPC sensitization. The sample's treatment: therapeutic diphenylcyclopropenone sensitization with weekly scalp DPC. Donors were 18 to 70-year-old alopecia patients suitable for DPC. TCRdb reanalysed the RACE reads using MiXCR and keeps one entry per CDR3 protein. Counted here are about 97,000 distinct CDR3 sequences, 27% occurring once; the ten biggest clones make up about 9.3%. These data are taken from a study of human T cells and chemical hapten exposure. Study-wide points: Large CDR3 similarity clusters arose significantly more often from expanded TCRs than from controls.

The CDR3 runs to 16 residues. The V end lost 5 bases, the J end lost 8 bases, and 22 bases lay between the germline ends. The specimen was whole blood, collected in connection with sensitization to the hapten diphenylcyclopropenone (DPC). The TCR originated in a man between 40 and 49 years old with alopecia areata. Some clones in this sample may be carry-over from other donors' samples. The gene calls are TRBV12-3 or TRBV12-4 and TRBJ2-1; D perhaps matches TRBD1 (6 bases). This chain's CDR3 is CASSGQSSSAVHEQFF. CDR3 nucleotide sequence: TGTGCCAGCAGTGGACAGAGTTCCTCCGCGGTCCATGAGCAGTTCTTC.